This T cell receptor (beta chain) was documented in a study of blood T cell repertoires in COVID-19 (dated by TCRdb to 2018 to 2021). Broadly, across the study: Samples covering the acute and convalescent phases of COVID-19 were provided by collaborators in the United States, Italy and Spain. The prospective study material was composed of cDNA or gDNA derived from T cells, B-cell-depleted T cells, or PBMCs. Subjects who had been exposed to COVID-19, were actively infected with it, or had recovered from it provided the deeply sampled blood TCRbeta repertoires that made up the dataset. A freely available public database, intended as a resource for researchers studying the immune response to SARS-CoV-2, is where the repertoires were released. Samples were obtained from the ongoing ImmuneRACE study (first 160 participants) and from 1,000 to 1,500 subjects provided by 6 global collaborators. The sample metadata nearly always contained a de-identified subject ID, COVID-19 status, age in years and sex. Where HLA class I and class II types were available, the types were taken from metadata supplied by the sample provider, not from assay-based typing. Study-wide conclusions, independent of this receptor: The quantity of clinical and demographic metadata differed by source and by participant and was supplied without curation.

Each collaborating institution followed its own protocols to collect whole blood in K2EDTA tubes. For TCRbeta analysis, collaborators shipped samples as frozen whole blood, isolated PBMCs, or DNA extracted from either of those sample types. This clone was observed once. Its specific antigen is unknown. No base qualities exist here, and no much larger clone lies one base off it. The immunoSEQ Assay, a bias-controlled multiplex PCR, was used to amplify TCRbeta CDR3 regions from genomic DNA. Per the original workflow: Nucleated cell counts per sample were estimated from amplification of reference gene primers within the assay. To quantify the absolute abundance of each unique TCRbeta CDR3 rearrangement, sequence reads were collapsed and filtered. For each sample, productive Simpson clonality was calculated by taking the square root of Simpson's diversity index across productive rearrangements. This is the immuneACCESS table as TCRdb keeps it, with only in-frame sequences that have V and J called. A part of the clones is gone; compared with another copy, unresolved V genes explain less than half, and the rest is unexplained. V and J calls and clone size are those listed in that table; D and trimming were worked out from the DNA. The sample table shows approximately 180,000 clones, and 87% are seen once. The ten top clones hold 1.5% to 2% of the sample.

The germline V gene encodes CDR1 SGHRS and CDR2 YFSETQ. From the cysteine through the phenylalanine, the CDR3 covers 16 amino acids. Only the CDR3 region is kept as DNA, spanning 48 bases read in frame from base 1. V gives up 4 bases and J gives up 6 bases, and the segment between their germline ends measures 19 bases. Recombination joined TRBV5-1 with TRBJ2-2; perhaps TRBD1 is the D gene, with 5 bases matching. Sequences were obtained from peripheral blood. This clonotype was obtained from a woman between 50 and 59 years old with acute or convalescent COVID-19. CDR3 region: CASSSQGTGAAGELFF. The sequenced DNA: TGCGCCAGCAGCAGTCAGGGTACAGGCGCGGCCGGGGAGCTGTTTTTT.